This T cell receptor beta chain was sequenced during a study of cytomegalovirus exposure and HLA in healthy donors. Study results and limitations: One variant, a missense change in DCLRE1C, was linked in a later analysis to TCR beta V- and J-gene trimming. A later analysis showed that HLA-associated TCR beta chains had undergone more clonal expansion than equally common others.

PCR used 60 Vbeta primers and 13 Jbeta primers. Original processing methods: In a later analysis, the count reached some 88 million unique TCR beta chains, with roughly 9.9 million shared. Libraries were prepared by immunoSEQ multiplex PCR; TCRdb keeps only in-frame clonotypes and omits some of them. V and J calls and clone size are given by that table; D and trimming were obtained from the DNA. Of roughly 89,000 clones in the sample, approximately 72% were seen once. A note on this clone: The antigen is unknown.

CDR1 is SEHNR, CDR2 FQNEAQ, per germline (reference sequence). The germline V and J ends were trimmed by 5 bases and 0 bases, with 14 bases remaining between them. The length of the CDR3 is 16 residues. The origin of this receptor is a man aged 25 to 45 in good health and CMV-seropositive. Sequenced input: PBMCs. This sequence joins TRBV7-9 and TRBJ1-5, with D unresolved. Here the CDR3 reads CASSPPGEYSNQPQHF. The CDR3 DNA reads TGTGCCAGCAGCCCCCCCGGGGAATATAGCAATCAGCCCCAGCATTTT.